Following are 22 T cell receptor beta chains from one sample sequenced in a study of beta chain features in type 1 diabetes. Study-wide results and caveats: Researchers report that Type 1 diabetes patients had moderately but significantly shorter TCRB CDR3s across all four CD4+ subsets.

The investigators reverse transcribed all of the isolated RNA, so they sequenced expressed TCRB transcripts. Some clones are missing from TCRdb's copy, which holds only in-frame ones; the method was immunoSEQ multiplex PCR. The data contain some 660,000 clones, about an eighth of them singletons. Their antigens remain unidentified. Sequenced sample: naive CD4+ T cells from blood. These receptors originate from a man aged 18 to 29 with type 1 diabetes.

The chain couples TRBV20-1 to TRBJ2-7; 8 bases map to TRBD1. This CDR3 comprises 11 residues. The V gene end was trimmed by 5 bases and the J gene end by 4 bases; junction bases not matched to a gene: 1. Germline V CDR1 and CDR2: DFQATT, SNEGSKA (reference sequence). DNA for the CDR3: TGCAGTGCTGGACAGGGTTACGAGCAGTACTTC. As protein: CSAGQGYEQYF.

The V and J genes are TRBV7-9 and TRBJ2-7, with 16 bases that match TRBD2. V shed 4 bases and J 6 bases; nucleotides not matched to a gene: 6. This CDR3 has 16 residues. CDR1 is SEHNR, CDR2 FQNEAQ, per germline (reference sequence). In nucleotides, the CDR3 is TGTGCCAGCAGCTCGGGACTAGCGGGAGGGCCTAGCGAGCAGTACTTC. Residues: CASSSGLAGGPSEQYF.

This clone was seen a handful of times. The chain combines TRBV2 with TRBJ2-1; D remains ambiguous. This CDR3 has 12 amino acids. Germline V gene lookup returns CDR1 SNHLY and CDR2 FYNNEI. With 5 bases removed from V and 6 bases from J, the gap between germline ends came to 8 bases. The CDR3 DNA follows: TGTGCCAGCAGTCCTCAGGCCAATGAGCAGTTCTTC. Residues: CASSPQANEQFF.

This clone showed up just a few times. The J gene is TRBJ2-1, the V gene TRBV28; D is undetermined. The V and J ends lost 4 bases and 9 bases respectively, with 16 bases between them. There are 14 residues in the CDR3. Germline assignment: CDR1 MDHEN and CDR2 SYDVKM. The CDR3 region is CASSSTWAWAEQFF. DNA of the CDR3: TGTGCCAGCAGTTCCACATGGGCGTGGGCTGAGCAGTTCTTC.

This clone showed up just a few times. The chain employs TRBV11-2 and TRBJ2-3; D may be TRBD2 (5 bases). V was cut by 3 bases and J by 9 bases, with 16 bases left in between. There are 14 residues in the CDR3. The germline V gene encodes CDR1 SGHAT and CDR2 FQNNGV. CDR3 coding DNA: TGTGCCAGCAGCTTGTCGGGTCCCGGAGGAACGCAGTATTTT. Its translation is CASSLSGPGGTQYF. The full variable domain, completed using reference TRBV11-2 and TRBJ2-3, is EAGVAQSPRYKIIEKRQSVAFWCNPISGHATLYWYQQILGQGPKLLIQFQNNGVVDDSQLPKDRFSAERLKGVDSTLKIQPAKLEDSAVYLCASSLSGPGGTQYFGPGTRLTVL.

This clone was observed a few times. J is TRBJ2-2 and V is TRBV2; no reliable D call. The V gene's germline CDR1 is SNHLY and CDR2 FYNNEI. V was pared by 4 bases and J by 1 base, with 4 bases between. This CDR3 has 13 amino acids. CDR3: CASSGWNTGELFF. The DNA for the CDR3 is TGTGCCAGCAGTGGGTGGAACACCGGGGAGCTGTTTTTT. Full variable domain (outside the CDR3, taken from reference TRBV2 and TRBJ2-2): EPEVTQTPSHQVTQMGQEVILRCVPISNHLYFYWYRQILGQKVEFLVSFYNNEISEKSEIFDDQFSVERPDGSNFTLKIRSTKLEDSAMYFCASSGWNTGELFFGEGSRLTVL.

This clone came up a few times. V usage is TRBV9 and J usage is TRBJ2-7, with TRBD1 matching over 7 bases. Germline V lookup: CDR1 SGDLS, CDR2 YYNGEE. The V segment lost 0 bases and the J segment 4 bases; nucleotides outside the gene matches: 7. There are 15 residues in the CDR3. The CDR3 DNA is TGTGCCAGCAGCGTAGCGGGACAGCCCACTTACGAGCAGTACTTC. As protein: CASSVAGQPTYEQYF.

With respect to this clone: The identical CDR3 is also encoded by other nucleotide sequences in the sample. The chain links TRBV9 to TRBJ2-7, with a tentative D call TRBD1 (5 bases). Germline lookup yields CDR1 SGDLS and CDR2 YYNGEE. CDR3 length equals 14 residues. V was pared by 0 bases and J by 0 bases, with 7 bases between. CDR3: CASSVDQGSYEQYF. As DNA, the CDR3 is TGTGCCAGCAGCGTAGACCAGGGCTCCTACGAGCAGTACTTC.

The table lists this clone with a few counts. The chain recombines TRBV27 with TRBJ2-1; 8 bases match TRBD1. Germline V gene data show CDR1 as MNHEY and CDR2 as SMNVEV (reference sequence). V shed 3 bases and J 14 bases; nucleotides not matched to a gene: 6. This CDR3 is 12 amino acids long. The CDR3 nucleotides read TGTGCCAGCAGTTTTGGACAGGGTCTGGAGTTCTTC. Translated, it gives CASSFGQGLEFF.

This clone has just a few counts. CDR3 sequence: CATSRDNQQGPYTF. CDR3 DNA sequence: TGTGCCACCAGCAGAGATAACCAACAGGGGCCCTACACCTTC. The rearrangement uses TRBV15 and TRBJ1-2, with 7 bases aligning to TRBD1. Germline trimming cut 0 bases from V and 10 bases from J; bases unmatched to any gene: 8. Germline CDR1 reads LNHNV; CDR2 reads YYDKDF (reference sequence). The CDR3 has 14 amino acids.

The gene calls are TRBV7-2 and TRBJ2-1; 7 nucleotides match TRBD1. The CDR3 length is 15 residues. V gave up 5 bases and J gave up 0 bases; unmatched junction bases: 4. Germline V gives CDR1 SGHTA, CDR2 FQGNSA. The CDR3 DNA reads TGTGCCAGCAGCCAGACAGGGAGCTCCTACAATGAGCAGTTCTTC. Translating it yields CASSQTGSSYNEQFF.

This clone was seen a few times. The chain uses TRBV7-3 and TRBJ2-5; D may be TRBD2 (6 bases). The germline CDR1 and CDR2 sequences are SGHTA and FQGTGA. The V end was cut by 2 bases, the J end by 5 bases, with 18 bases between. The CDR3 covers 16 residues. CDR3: CASSLSHLRGRETQYF. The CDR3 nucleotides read TGTGCCAGCAGCTTATCTCACTTGCGGGGACGGGAGACCCAGTACTTC.

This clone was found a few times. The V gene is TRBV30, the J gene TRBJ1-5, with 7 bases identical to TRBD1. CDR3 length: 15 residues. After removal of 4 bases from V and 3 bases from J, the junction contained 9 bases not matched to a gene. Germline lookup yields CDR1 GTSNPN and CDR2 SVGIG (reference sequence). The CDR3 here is CAWNPGQTYNQPQHF. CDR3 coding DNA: TGTGCCTGGAACCCGGGACAGACATACAATCAGCCCCAGCATTTT. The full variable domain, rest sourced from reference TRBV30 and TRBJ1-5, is SQTIHQWPATLVQPVGSPLSLECTVEGTSNPNLYWYRQAAGRGLQLLFYSVGIGQISSEVPQNLSASRPQDRQFILSSKKLLLSDSGFYLCAWNPGQTYNQPQHFGDGTRLSIL.

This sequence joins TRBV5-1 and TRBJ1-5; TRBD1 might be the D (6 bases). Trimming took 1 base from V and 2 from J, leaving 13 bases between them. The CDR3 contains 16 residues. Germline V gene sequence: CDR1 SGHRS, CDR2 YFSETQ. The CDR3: CASSLTGLGGNQPQHF. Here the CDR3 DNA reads TGCGCCAGCAGCTTGACAGGGCTCGGGGGCAATCAGCCCCAGCATTTT.

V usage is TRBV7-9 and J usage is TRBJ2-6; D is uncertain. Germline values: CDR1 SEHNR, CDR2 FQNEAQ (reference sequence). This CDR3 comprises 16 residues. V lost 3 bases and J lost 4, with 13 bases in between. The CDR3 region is CASSFTAAEGANVLTF. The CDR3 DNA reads TGTGCCAGCAGCTTTACAGCCGCCGAAGGGGCCAACGTCCTGACTTTC.

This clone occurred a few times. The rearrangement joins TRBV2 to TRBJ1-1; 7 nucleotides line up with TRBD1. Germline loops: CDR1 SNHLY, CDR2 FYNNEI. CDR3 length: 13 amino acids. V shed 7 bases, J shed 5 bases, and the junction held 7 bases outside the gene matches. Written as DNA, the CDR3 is TGTGCCAGCAATACAGGGGAAGAAACTGAAGCTTTCTTT. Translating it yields CASNTGEETEAFF. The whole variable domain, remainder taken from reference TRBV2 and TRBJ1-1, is EPEVTQTPSHQVTQMGQEVILRCVPISNHLYFYWYRQILGQKVEFLVSFYNNEISEKSEIFDDQFSVERPDGSNFTLKIRSTKLEDSAMYFCASNTGEETEAFFGQGTRLTVV.

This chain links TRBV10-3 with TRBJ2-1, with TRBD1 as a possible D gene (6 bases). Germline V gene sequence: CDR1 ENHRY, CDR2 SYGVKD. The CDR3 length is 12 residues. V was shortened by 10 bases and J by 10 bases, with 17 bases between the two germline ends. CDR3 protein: CATSKAGEEQFF. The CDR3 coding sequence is TGTGCCACCTCAAAGGCAGGGGAGGAGCAGTTCTTC.

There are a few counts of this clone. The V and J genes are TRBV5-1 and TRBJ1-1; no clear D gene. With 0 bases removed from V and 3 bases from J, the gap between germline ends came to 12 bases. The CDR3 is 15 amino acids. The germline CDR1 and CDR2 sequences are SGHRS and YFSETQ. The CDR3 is CASSLGGNLDTEAFF. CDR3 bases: TGCGCCAGCAGCTTGGGCGGCAACCTGGACACTGAAGCTTTCTTT.

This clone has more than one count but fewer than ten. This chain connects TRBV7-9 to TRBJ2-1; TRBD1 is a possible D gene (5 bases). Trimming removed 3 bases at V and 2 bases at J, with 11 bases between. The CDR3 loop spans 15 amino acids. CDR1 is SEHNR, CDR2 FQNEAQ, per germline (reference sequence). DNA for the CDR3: TGTGCCAGCAGCTTTGCCAGGGTGACCTACAATGAGCAGTTCTTC. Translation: CASSFARVTYNEQFF.

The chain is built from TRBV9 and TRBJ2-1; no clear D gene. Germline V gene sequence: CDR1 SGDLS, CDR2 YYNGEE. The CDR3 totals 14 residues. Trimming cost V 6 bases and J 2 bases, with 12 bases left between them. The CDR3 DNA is TGTGCCAGCATCCAGACTGGCGCCTACAATGAGCAGTTCTTC. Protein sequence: CASIQTGAYNEQFF. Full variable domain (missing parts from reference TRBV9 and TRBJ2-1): DSGVTQTPKHLITATGQRVTLRCSPRSGDLSVYWYQQSLDQGLQFLIQYYNGEERAKGNILERFSAQQFPDLHSELNLSSLELGDSALYFCASIQTGAYNEQFFGPGTRLTVL.

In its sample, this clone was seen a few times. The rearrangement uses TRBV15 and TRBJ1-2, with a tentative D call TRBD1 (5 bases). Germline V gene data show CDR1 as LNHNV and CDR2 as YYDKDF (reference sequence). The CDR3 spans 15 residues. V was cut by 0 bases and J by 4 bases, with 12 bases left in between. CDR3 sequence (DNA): TGTGCCACCAGCAGAGATCAAACAGGACCCTATGGCTACACCTTC. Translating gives CATSRDQTGPYGYTF.

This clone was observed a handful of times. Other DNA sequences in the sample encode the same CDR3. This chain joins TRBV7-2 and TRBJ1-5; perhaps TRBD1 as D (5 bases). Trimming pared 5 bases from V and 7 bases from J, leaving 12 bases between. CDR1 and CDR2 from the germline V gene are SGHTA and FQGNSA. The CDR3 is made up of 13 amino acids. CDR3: CASSPGPGQPQHF. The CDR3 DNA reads TGTGCCAGCAGCCCGGGGCCCGGCCAGCCCCAGCATTTT.